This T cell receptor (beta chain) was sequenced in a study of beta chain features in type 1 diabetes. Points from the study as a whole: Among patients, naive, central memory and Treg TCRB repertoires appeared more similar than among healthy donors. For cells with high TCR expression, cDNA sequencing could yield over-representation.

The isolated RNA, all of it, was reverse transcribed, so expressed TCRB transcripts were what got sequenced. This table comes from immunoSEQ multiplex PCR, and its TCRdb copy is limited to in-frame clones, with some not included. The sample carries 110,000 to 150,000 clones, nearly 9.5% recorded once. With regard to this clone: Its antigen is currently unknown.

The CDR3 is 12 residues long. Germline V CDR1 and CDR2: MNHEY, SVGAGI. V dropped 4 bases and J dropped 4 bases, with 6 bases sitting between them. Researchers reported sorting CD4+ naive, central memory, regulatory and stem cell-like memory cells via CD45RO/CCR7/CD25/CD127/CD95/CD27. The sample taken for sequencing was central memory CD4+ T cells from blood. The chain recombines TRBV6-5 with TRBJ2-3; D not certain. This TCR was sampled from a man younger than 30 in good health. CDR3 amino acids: CASSSQPDTQYF. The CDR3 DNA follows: TGTGCCAGCAGTTCACAACCAGATACGCAGTATTTT.